The rows below give T cell receptor beta chains drawn from one sample of a study of T-cell memory formation after mild COVID-19. Each CDR3 protein is one row after TCRdb ran MiXCR on the 5' RACE reads. Of fewer than 650,000 distinct CDR3 sequences in the sample, about 20% were seen once. The sequenced material came from PBMCs or a T cell subset sorted from them (not recorded which). The receptor source for this set is an adult woman who had mild COVID-19 (a few samples of this study predate the infection). Cell type and time point are not known. The CDR3 runs from the conserved cysteine through the conserved F or W. A D gene is named only where the DNA matches it firmly. Size is omitted from some rows. Given values are once, few, many or a class for expanded clones.

clone_size: many
j_call: TRBJ2-5
v_call: TRBV5-4
d_call: .
cdr3_aa: CASRDVSRSQETQYF
cdr3_nt: TGTGCCAGCAGGGACGTCTCACGTTCCCAAGAGACCCAGTACTTC

clone_size: .
j_call: TRBJ1-4
v_call: TRBV2
d_call: .
cdr3_aa: CASREQDSVATNEKLFF
cdr3_nt: TGTGCCAGCAGAGAACAGGATTCCGTTGCAACTAATGAAAAACTGTTTTTT

clone_size: few
j_call: TRBJ1-1
v_call: TRBV7-9
d_call: .
cdr3_aa: CASSLAGGKNTEAFF
cdr3_nt: TGTGCCAGCAGCTTGGCCGGAGGGAAGAACACTGAAGCTTTCTTT

clone_size: few
j_call: TRBJ1-1
v_call: TRBV5-1
d_call: TRBD1
cdr3_aa: CASSLDLSRQGGYEAFF
cdr3_nt: TGCGCCAGCAGCTTGGACCTCTCCAGACAGGGGGGATATGAAGCTTTCTTT

clone_size: .
j_call: TRBJ1-2
v_call: TRBV27
d_call: .
cdr3_aa: CASSVGGNTYTF
cdr3_nt: TGTGCCAGCAGTGTGGGGGGTAACACGTACACCTTC

clone_size: .
j_call: TRBJ1-4
v_call: TRBV30
d_call: .
cdr3_aa: CAWSENEKLFF
cdr3_nt: TGTGCCTGGAGTGAGAATGAAAAACTGTTTTTT

clone_size: many
j_call: TRBJ1-5
v_call: TRBV7-9
d_call: TRBD1
cdr3_aa: CASSRTGLNQPQHF
cdr3_nt: TGTGCCAGCAGCCGGACAGGGCTCAATCAGCCCCAGCATTTT

clone_size: few
j_call: TRBJ1-1
v_call: TRBV27
d_call: .
cdr3_aa: CASSLGRGSTEAFF
cdr3_nt: TGTGCCAGCAGTTTAGGGAGGGGAAGTACTGAAGCTTTCTTT

clone_size: many
j_call: TRBJ2-3
v_call: TRBV10-3
d_call: TRBD2
cdr3_aa: CAISAARERTDTQYF
cdr3_nt: TGTGCCATCAGTGCTGCGCGGGAGAGGACAGATACGCAGTATTTT

clone_size: few
j_call: TRBJ2-5
v_call: TRBV20-1
d_call: TRBD2
cdr3_aa: CSASLWREGQETQYF
cdr3_nt: TGCAGTGCTAGTCTGTGGCGGGAGGGCCAAGAGACCCAGTACTTC

clone_size: few
j_call: TRBJ1-5
v_call: TRBV6-2/TRBV6-3
d_call: TRBD1
cdr3_aa: CASADRKGAQPQHF
cdr3_nt: TGTGCCAGCGCAGACAGGAAGGGGGCCCAGCCCCAGCATTTT

clone_size: .
j_call: TRBJ2-3
v_call: TRBV7-9
d_call: TRBD2
cdr3_aa: CASSFPIAGRTDTQYF
cdr3_nt: TGTGCCAGCAGCTTTCCGATAGCGGGAAGAACAGATACGCAGTATTTT

clone_size: few
j_call: TRBJ2-2
v_call: TRBV27
d_call: .
cdr3_aa: CASRRENTGELFF
cdr3_nt: TGTGCCAGCAGGCGGGAGAACACCGGGGAGCTGTTTTTT

clone_size: .
j_call: TRBJ1-2
v_call: TRBV12-3/TRBV12-4
d_call: .
cdr3_aa: CASSLTPGRSARFYGYTF
cdr3_nt: TGTGCCAGCAGTCTAACCCCCGGACGGTCCGCTAGGTTCTATGGCTACACCTTC

clone_size: .
j_call: TRBJ2-3
v_call: TRBV7-2
d_call: TRBD2
cdr3_aa: CASSLVAGVALDTQYF
cdr3_nt: TGTGCCAGCAGCTTAGTGGCGGGAGTTGCCTTAGATACGCAGTATTTT

clone_size: few
j_call: TRBJ1-5
v_call: TRBV6-1
d_call: TRBD1
cdr3_aa: CASSEGPNRGVGPQHF
cdr3_nt: TGTGCCAGCAGTGAAGGCCCCAACAGGGGAGTAGGACCCCAGCATTTT

clone_size: few
j_call: TRBJ2-3
v_call: TRBV4-3
d_call: TRBD2
cdr3_aa: CASSLKRLAAGADTQYF
cdr3_nt: TGCGCCAGCAGCCTCAAGAGACTAGCGGCGGGGGCGGATACGCAGTATTTT